The source of this T cell receptor (beta chain) is a study of blood T cell repertoires in COVID-19. Study-level background: The samples span acute and convalescent COVID-19 from the United States, Italy and Spain.

Authors' analysis steps: Reference gene primer amplification in the assay estimated nucleated cell counts. Clones were read by immunoSEQ multiplex PCR, and TCRdb kept only the in-frame ones, dropping some. Clone size and the V and J calls come from that table; the DNA yielded D and trimming. The table has 200,000 to 250,000 clones, 70% to 90% seen once; the top ten hold approximately 12%. Between the trimmed V and J ends, which lost 3 bases and 1 base, there was a span of 13 bases. The CDR3 totals 15 residues. Germline CDR1 SGDLS, CDR2 YYNGEE. This receptor was taken from a woman in her late teens or twenties who had recovered from COVID-19. The J gene is TRBJ1-1, the V gene TRBV9, with TRBD1 as a possible D gene (5 bases). What was sequenced was peripheral blood. The CDR3 reads CASSAGGEANTEAFF. CDR3 DNA: TGTGCCAGCAGCGCCGGGGGAGAGGCGAACACTGAAGCTTTCTTT.